What follows are 24 T cell receptor beta chains derived from one specimen sequenced in a study of human T cells and chemical hapten exposure. Using its own MiXCR run on the RACE reads, TCRdb lists one record per CDR3 protein. The repertoire includes 110,000 to 150,000 distinct CDR3 sequences, approximately 10% of them detected once, and approximately 1.3% sits in the top ten. Described time point: patch test 2, 6 weeks after DPC sensitization. The treatment is: therapeutic diphenylcyclopropenone sensitization with weekly scalp DPC. Sample: whole blood, taken in connection with sensitization to the hapten diphenylcyclopropenone (DPC). The receptors were gathered from a woman aged 50 to 60 with alopecia areata. Some clones in this sample may be carry-over from other donors' samples.

There are many counts of this clonotype. CDR3 amino acids: CASSFPGLTNTGELFF. CDR3 coding DNA: TGTGCCAGCAGTTTCCCGGGTCTAACTAACACCGGGGAGCTGTTTTTT. The chain couples TRBV28 to TRBJ2-2; D gene uncertain. The CDR3 consists of 16 residues. Trimming shortened V by 3 bases and J by 2 bases, and 13 bases separated the two germline ends. The germline V gene encodes CDR1 MDHEN and CDR2 SYDVKM.

V is TRBV15 and J is TRBJ1-4; no clear D. Germline CDR1 LNHNV, CDR2 YYDKDF (reference sequence). Trimming took off 5 bases at V and 8 bases at J, with 15 bases between the two ends. The CDR3 totals 14 residues. This chain's CDR3 is CATSPSAFGEKLFF. The CDR3 DNA follows: TGTGCCACCAGCCCCTCGGCCTTCGGCGAAAAACTGTTTTTT. Using reference TRBV15 and TRBJ1-4 for the parts outside the CDR3, the full variable domain is DAMVIQNPRYQVTQFGKPVTLSCSQTLNHNVMYWYQQKSSQAPKLLFHYYDKDFNNEADTPDNFQSRRPNTSFCFLDIRSPGLGDTAMYLCATSPSAFGEKLFFGSGTQLSVL.

A few counts support this clonotype. V and J are TRBV10-2 and TRBJ2-7; no clear D. Germline V gives CDR1 WSHSY, CDR2 SAAADI. This CDR3 has 16 residues. V lost 2 bases, J lost 4 bases, and 18 bases lay in between. DNA for the CDR3: TGCGCCAGCAGTGAGGCCAGATCCGGGCCAGGATACGAGCAGTACTTC. Protein product: CASSEARSGPGYEQYF.

This clonotype occurred many times. The chain uses TRBV28 and TRBJ2-3, with D hard to call. Trimming removed 3 bases at V and 6 bases at J, with 13 bases between. The CDR3 covers 14 residues. CDR1 and CDR2 from the germline V gene are MDHEN and SYDVKM. In DNA, the CDR3 is TGTGCCAGCAGTTTTTGGGTCCAGGAGGATACGCAGTATTTT. It translates to CASSFWVQEDTQYF.

This clonotype has a count of ten or more. This sequence joins TRBV29-1 and TRBJ2-1; D not certain. Trimming removed 7 bases at V and 6 bases at J, with 13 bases between. Germline V CDR1 and CDR2: SQVTM, ANQGSEA. This CDR3 contains 12 residues. The DNA for the CDR3 is TGCAGCGCCCGTTCTCAGCGCAATGAGCAGTTCTTC. This sequence encodes CSARSQRNEQFF.

This clonotype was recorded at least ten times. The chain carries TRBV20-1 and TRBJ2-3; 8 bases align to TRBD2. The germline V gene has CDR1 DFQATT and CDR2 SNEGSKA (reference sequence). The CDR3 is 15 residues long. V lost 3 bases to trimming and J lost 2 bases; unmatched junction nucleotides: 7. The CDR3 region has the DNA TGCAGTGCTAGCCCCAGCGGGAGTGCCACAGATACGCAGTATTTT. This sequence encodes CSASPSGSATDTQYF.

In this sample, this clonotype turned up a few times. The chain is built from TRBV5-1 and TRBJ2-1; D not certain. Deletions cut 9 bases from V and 4 bases from J, with 5 bases between. The CDR3 length is 10 residues. Looked up from germline, CDR1 is SGHRS and CDR2 is YFSETQ. Written as DNA, the CDR3 is TGCGCCACCGAGTACAATGAGCAGTTCTTC. Translating gives CATEYNEQFF.

There are a few counts of this clonotype. The chain combines TRBV7-9 with TRBJ1-4; a possible D gene is TRBD1 (5 bases). The CDR3 is 16 residues long. Germline V gives CDR1 SEHNR, CDR2 FQNEAQ (reference sequence). Trimming removed 1 base from V and 3 bases from J, with 12 bases in between. CDR3 protein: CASSLGDGVPNEKLFF. In nucleotides, the CDR3 is TGTGCCAGCAGCTTAGGGGACGGAGTGCCTAATGAAAAACTGTTTTTT.

This clonotype was counted many times. The V call is TRBV3-2, the J call TRBJ2-1; the D call of TRBD1 is as the table states it, not checked on the DNA. TRBV3-2 is flagged as a pseudogene. The CDR3 is 16 amino acids. The CDR3 DNA reads as TGTGCCAGCAGCCAAGGACAGCGGTTCTCCTACAATGAGCAGTTCTTC. It translates to CASSQGQRFSYNEQFF.

Turning to this clonotype: Being one base from a much bigger clone, this may be a read error. The final CDR3 position lacks the conserved phenylalanine or tryptophan, pointing to a likely read error. Written as DNA, the CDR3 is TGCAGCGTGGAAATGGGGCGGGAGGGTTTCCACGAGCAGTACTAC. It encodes CSVEMGREGFHEQYY. The chain couples TRBV29-1 to TRBJ2-7, with 9 positions matching TRBD2. The V segment lost 6 bases and the J segment 5 bases; nucleotides outside the gene matches: 14. CDR3 length equals 15 residues. CDR1 SQVTM and CDR2 ANQGSEA come from the germline V gene.

This clonotype came up many times. This sequence joins TRBV20-1 and TRBJ2-7; tentatively, D is TRBD2 (6 bases). Trimming took 3 bases from V and 0 from J, leaving 12 bases between them. CDR3 length equals 14 residues. Germline CDR1 is DFQATT and CDR2 is SNEGSKA (reference sequence). The CDR3, as DNA: TGCAGTGCTAGTATCGGGGGTGACTCCTACGAGCAGTACTTC. This translates into CSASIGGDSYEQYF.

In this sample, this clonotype turned up many times. The V and J genes are TRBV24-1 and TRBJ2-1, with TRBD2 matching over 10 bases. Germline loops: CDR1 KGHDR, CDR2 SFDVKD. The CDR3 is 14 residues long. J lost 7 bases, V lost 10 bases, and 9 bases had no gene match. The chain's CDR3 is CATKAGGLPNEQFF. The CDR3, as DNA: TGTGCCACAAAAGCGGGAGGGCTTCCGAATGAGCAGTTCTTC.

The chain uses TRBV7-2 and TRBJ2-7; either TRBD1 or TRBD2 may supply D (5 bases each). Trimming cost V 5 bases and J 6 bases, with 14 bases left between them. The CDR3 consists of 13 residues. Germline CDR1 reads SGHTA; CDR2 reads FQGNSA. The CDR3 loop reads CASSRDPSSEQYF. The CDR3 DNA sequence: TGTGCCAGCAGCAGGGACCCTTCGAGCGAGCAGTACTTC.

This clonotype was recorded a few times. The chain links TRBV9 to TRBJ2-1; a weak D match, TRBD1 (5 bases). V was cut by 0 bases and J by 3 bases, with 22 bases left in between. This CDR3 is 19 amino acids long. Germline V gene data show CDR1 as SGDLS and CDR2 as YYNGEE. CDR3 bases: TGTGCCAGCAGCGTAGCTTCCGGTCCGGTGGGGCAGGGCTACAATGAGCAGTTCTTC. Protein: CASSVASGPVGQGYNEQFF.

The chain links TRBV6-2 or TRBV6-3 to TRBJ2-7; 8 bases agree with TRBD1. V lost 7 bases, J lost 1 base, and 15 bases stayed unmatched. Germline V gene sequence: CDR1 MNHEY, CDR2 SVGEGT. The length of the CDR3 is 17 residues. The CDR3 bases are TGTGCCAGCAAAGAATGGGGAGCAGGGACAGGATCCTACGAGCAGTACTTC. Amino acid sequence: CASKEWGAGTGSYEQYF.

This clonotype was counted at least ten times. The CDR3, as DNA: TGTGCCAGCAGCTCGACCGGGACAGGGGGAGGGGAGCTGTTTTTT. Its protein is CASSSTGTGGGELFF. This sequence joins TRBV11-2 and TRBJ2-2, with TRBD1 matching 11 bases. Trimming removed 4 bases from V and 8 bases from J; junction bases left unmatched: 6. The CDR3 runs 15 residues. In germline, CDR1 is SGHAT, CDR2 FQNNGV.

This clonotype has only a few counts. The rearrangement joins TRBV29-1 to TRBJ2-5, with TRBD1 matching 7 bases. The V and J ends lost 4 bases and 2 bases, in that order; junction bases with no gene match: 7. The CDR3 totals 14 residues. Germline-derived CDR1 and CDR2 are SQVTM and ANQGSEA. The CDR3 DNA reads as TGCAGCGTTGGCGACCCGGGACAGCAAGAGACCCAGTACTTC. The encoded protein is CSVGDPGQQETQYF.

In this sample, this clonotype turned up a few times. The CDR3 sequence: CASRPMDRDNYGYTF. The CDR3, as DNA: TGTGCCAGCAGACCCATGGACAGAGATAACTATGGCTACACCTTC. The V and J genes are TRBV27 and TRBJ1-2; perhaps TRBD1 as D (6 bases). Germline loops: CDR1 MNHEY, CDR2 SMNVEV (reference sequence). V lost 6 bases to trimming and J lost 1 base, with 15 bases between them. The CDR3 covers 15 residues.

On this clonotype itself: The CDR3 end shows no conserved phenylalanine or tryptophan, and so a read error is likely. The chain links TRBV7-9 to TRBJ1-5, with TRBD1 matching 9 bases. J was trimmed by 3 bases and V by 2 bases; bases with no gene match: 5. CDR3 length: 16 residues. Germline assignment: CDR1 SEHNR and CDR2 FQNEAQ (reference sequence). This CDR3 reads CASSLLGQGNNQPQHL. For the CDR3, the DNA is TGTGCCAGCAGCTTACTTGGACAGGGGAACAATCAGCCCCAGCATTTA.

This chain uses TRBV9 with TRBJ2-5; D may correspond to TRBD1 or TRBD2 (6 bases each). This CDR3 is 14 amino acids long. CDR1 and CDR2 from the germline V gene are SGDLS and YYNGEE. Trimming stripped 4 bases from V and 9 bases from J, with 19 bases between. CDR3 in DNA: TGTGCCAGCAGCCCCGGGGGCATTCGAGGGGCCCAGTACTTC. It yields the protein CASSPGGIRGAQYF. The whole variable domain, filled in from reference TRBV9 and TRBJ2-5, reads DSGVTQTPKHLITATGQRVTLRCSPRSGDLSVYWYQQSLDQGLQFLIQYYNGEERAKGNILERFSAQQFPDLHSELNLSSLELGDSALYFCASSPGGIRGAQYFGPGTRLLVL.

This chain joins TRBV5-6 and TRBJ2-3; TRBD2 might be the D (5 bases). Germline V gene sequence: CDR1 SGHDT, CDR2 YYEEEE. This CDR3 has 14 amino acids. V lost 4 bases, J lost 2 bases, and 11 bases lay in between. The CDR3 protein is CASSLLGATDTQYF. The CDR3 DNA follows: TGTGCCAGCAGCCTACTAGGAGCCACAGATACGCAGTATTTT.

This clonotype was picked up many times. The V gene is TRBV11-2, the J gene TRBJ1-2; D is possibly TRBD1 (5 bases). Germline values: CDR1 SGHAT, CDR2 FQNNGV. The germline V and J ends were trimmed by 7 bases and 4 bases, with 19 bases remaining between them. This CDR3 is built from 15 residues. This CDR3 reads CASIDPGRTIYGYTF. The DNA for the CDR3 is TGTGCCAGCATAGACCCGGGACGGACCATCTATGGCTACACCTTC.

The chain combines TRBV20-1 with TRBJ2-1; 8 nucleotides line up with TRBD2. Germline CDR1 DFQATT, CDR2 SNEGSKA (reference sequence). V lost 1 base, J lost 7 bases, and 6 bases stayed unmatched. The CDR3 contains 14 residues. The CDR3 is CSARVTAGVNEQFF. For the CDR3, the DNA is TGCAGTGCTAGAGTAACAGCGGGAGTTAATGAGCAGTTCTTC.

The CDR3 bases are TGTGCCAGCAGCCGCGCTGCAGGGGTGGGCAATCAGCCCCAGCATTTT. Protein: CASSRAAGVGNQPQHF. This chain links TRBV6-5 with TRBJ1-5; D is possibly TRBD1 (6 bases). This CDR3 has 16 amino acids. Trimming took 6 bases from V and 2 from J, leaving 17 bases between them. From germline, CDR1 is MNHEY and CDR2 SVGAGI.